The 31 T cell receptor beta chains listed next were all sequenced from one sample in a study of technical replicates of blood from a few donors. The data were produced by immunoSEQ multiplex PCR, yet TCRdb's version contains in-frame clones alone and is incomplete. The sample lists some 10,000 clones, 90% to 95% occurring once. The source material was PBMCs. Source of these receptors: a human donor in good health.

This chain links TRBV2 with TRBJ2-2; TRBD2 matches at 15 bases. Germline V gene sequence: CDR1 SNHLY, CDR2 FYNNEI. With 6 bases clipped from V and 7 bases from J, the junction kept 3 bases outside the gene matches. This CDR3 comprises 15 residues. In nucleotides, the CDR3 is TGTGCCAGCAGGGGGGGACTAGCGGGAGGCGGGGAGCTGTTTTTT. Translation: CASRGGLAGGGELFF.

CDR3 protein: CASSYSWEGTTDTQYF. CDR3 nucleotide sequence: TGTGCCAGCAGTTACTCGTGGGAGGGAACCACAGATACGCAGTATTTT. V gene TRBV6-5 combines with J gene TRBJ2-3; 7 bases agree with TRBD2. V dropped 0 bases and J dropped 2; count of bases not matched to a gene: 5. Germline CDR1 and CDR2: MNHEY and SVGAGI. This CDR3 spans 16 amino acids.

This chain links TRBV18 with TRBJ2-7; weak D call: TRBD2 (6 bases). Trimming took 3 bases from V and 2 from J, leaving 14 bases between them. Germline CDR1 reads KGHSH; CDR2 reads LQKENI. This CDR3 comprises 15 residues. The DNA of the CDR3 is TGTGCCAGCTCACCGGGGACTGGGAGTACCTACGAGCAGTACTTC. It encodes CASSPGTGSTYEQYF. The full variable domain, with the rest looked up from reference TRBV18 and TRBJ2-7, is NAGVMQNPRHLVRRRGQEARLRCSPMKGHSHVYWYRQLPEEGLKFMVYLQKENIIDESGMPKERFSAEFPKEGPSILRIQQVVRGDSAAYFCASSPGTGSTYEQYFGPGTRLTVT.

The genes are TRBV7-6 and TRBJ2-3; D possibly corresponds to TRBD1 (6 bases). V lost 5 bases to trimming and J lost 6 bases, with 15 bases between them. The CDR3 covers 14 residues. Per the germline V gene, CDR1 is SGHVS and CDR2 is FNYEAQ. The CDR3 loop is CASSMQGNRDTQYF. As DNA, the CDR3 is TGTGCCAGCAGCATGCAGGGGAATAGGGATACGCAGTATTTT.

J is TRBJ2-1 and V is TRBV7-9, with D hard to call. V was cut by 7 bases and J by 3 bases, with 4 bases left in between. Germline CDR1 and CDR2: SEHNR and FQNEAQ (reference sequence). This CDR3 is 11 amino acids long. Written as DNA, the CDR3 is TGTGCCAGCACCATCTACAATGAGCAGTTCTTC. This gives the protein CASTIYNEQFF.

The chain couples TRBV10-1 to TRBJ2-5, with D maybe TRBD1 (5 bases). Germline lookup yields CDR1 WNHNN and CDR2 SYGVQD (reference sequence). The CDR3 has 13 amino acids. With 0 bases removed from V and 7 bases from J, the gap between germline ends came to 9 bases. The CDR3 DNA is TGCGCCAGCAGTGAGTCGATTCAGGGGACCCAGTACTTC. This translates into CASSESIQGTQYF.

The chain employs TRBV5-1 and TRBJ1-1, with 12 bases that match TRBD1. The CDR3 is 16 amino acids. Germline CDR1 SGHRS, CDR2 YFSETQ. V lost 0 bases to trimming and J lost 11 bases; unmatched junction nucleotides: 11. The CDR3 region is CASSLAVGTGGRGAFF. CDR3 nucleotides: TGCGCCAGCAGCTTGGCTGTGGGGACAGGGGGCAGGGGGGCTTTCTTT.

The chain uses TRBV2 and TRBJ2-3; 7 bases match TRBD2. In germline, CDR1 is SNHLY, CDR2 FYNNEI. The CDR3 length is 15 residues. With V trimmed by 6 bases and J by 0 bases, 6 bases remained unmatched. This chain's CDR3 is CASRVLATSTDTQYF. In DNA form, the CDR3 reads TGTGCCAGCAGGGTACTAGCGACTAGCACAGATACGCAGTATTTT.

The genes are TRBV29-1 and TRBJ2-7, with D perhaps TRBD1 (6 bases). V was shortened by 7 bases and J by 7 bases, with 17 bases between the two germline ends. There are 12 residues in the CDR3. Germline CDR1 is SQVTM and CDR2 is ANQGSEA. CDR3 in amino acids: CSASQGQGEQYF. The CDR3 bases are TGCAGCGCGAGCCAGGGGCAGGGGGAGCAGTACTTC.

The rearrangement uses TRBV27 and TRBJ2-3, with D possibly being TRBD2 (6 bases). Trimming removed 2 bases from V and 5 bases from J, with 11 bases in between. CDR1 and CDR2 from the germline V gene are MNHEY and SMNVEV (reference sequence). The CDR3 consists of 14 residues. CDR3 in DNA: TGTGCCAGCAGTTTACGGGGGAGCTTAGATACGCAGTATTTT. This encodes CASSLRGSLDTQYF.

The chain links TRBV2 to TRBJ1-2; 8 positions match TRBD1. With 6 bases clipped from V and 3 bases from J, the junction kept 6 bases outside the gene matches. The CDR3 runs 14 residues. Per germline, CDR1 SNHLY and CDR2 FYNNEI. This CDR3 reads CASSAGGAHYGYTF. CDR3 nucleotide sequence: TGTGCCAGCAGCGCAGGGGGCGCGCACTATGGCTACACCTTC. Based on the CDR3 plus reference TRBV2 and TRBJ1-2, the full variable domain is EPEVTQTPSHQVTQMGQEVILRCVPISNHLYFYWYRQILGQKVEFLVSFYNNEISEKSEIFDDQFSVERPDGSNFTLKIRSTKLEDSAMYFCASSAGGAHYGYTFGSGTRLTVV.

The chain couples TRBV4-1 to TRBJ1-3, with D hard to call. The CDR3 is 17 residues long. Trimming removed 0 bases from V and 0 bases from J, with 12 bases in between. The germline V gene encodes CDR1 MGHRA and CDR2 YSYEKL. The CDR3 here is CASSQDPHSSSGNTIYF. CDR3 nucleotides: TGCGCCAGCAGCCAAGATCCCCACAGTAGCTCTGGAAACACCATATATTTT.

This chain joins TRBV18 and TRBJ2-2; TRBD1 agrees at 8 bases. Trimming at V came to 3 bases and at J to 7 bases, leaving 10 bases not matched to a gene. Germline V gives CDR1 KGHSH, CDR2 LQKENI. There are 16 residues in the CDR3. The CDR3 sequence is CASSPPDRESIGELFF. The CDR3 nucleotides read TGTGCCAGCTCACCCCCGGACAGGGAAAGTATCGGGGAGCTGTTTTTT.

The rearrangement uses TRBV7-7 and TRBJ2-5, with TRBD2 identical over 7 bases. The CDR3 has 15 residues. CDR1 SSHAT and CDR2 FNYEAQ come from the germline V gene (reference sequence). The junction had 7 bases not matched to a gene; V was cut back by 5 bases and J by 1 base. The CDR3 nucleotides are TGTGCCAGCAGCAGGGGAGGGACCCTCCAAGAGACCCAGTACTTC. This sequence encodes CASSRGGTLQETQYF.

V usage is TRBV18 and J usage is TRBJ2-5; unclear D gene. The length of the CDR3 is 12 residues. V lost 0 bases to trimming and J lost 4 bases, with 3 bases between them. Germline V CDR1 and CDR2: KGHSH, LQKENI. The CDR3 nucleotides are TGTGCCAGCTCACCACCCTCAGAGACCCAGTACTTC. Amino acids: CASSPPSETQYF.

CDR3 region: CASTLEGTPRYGYTF. In nucleotides, the CDR3 is TGTGCCAGCACCCTCGAGGGGACACCGAGGTATGGCTACACCTTC. The chain links TRBV7-9 to TRBJ1-2, with a weak D call TRBD1 (6 bases). Trimming removed 7 bases from V and 5 bases from J, with 20 bases in between. The germline CDR1 and CDR2 sequences are SEHNR and FQNEAQ (reference sequence). This CDR3 contains 15 residues.

CDR3 amino acids: CASSETGRNYGYTF. CDR3 nucleotide sequence: TGTGCCAGCAGTGAAACGGGGAGGAACTATGGCTACACCTTC. This chain links TRBV2 with TRBJ1-2; the D is unclear. The CDR3 runs to 14 residues. V lost 2 bases and J 2 bases, leaving 9 bases between the germline ends. The V gene's germline CDR1 is SNHLY and CDR2 FYNNEI. The full variable domain, in which reference TRBV2 and TRBJ1-2 provide the parts outside the CDR3, is EPEVTQTPSHQVTQMGQEVILRCVPISNHLYFYWYRQILGQKVEFLVSFYNNEISEKSEIFDDQFSVERPDGSNFTLKIRSTKLEDSAMYFCASSETGRNYGYTFGSGTRLTVV.

The V and J genes are TRBV25-1 and TRBJ1-2; 9 bases align to TRBD1. Germline lookup yields CDR1 MGHDK and CDR2 SYGVNS. With V trimmed by 5 bases and J by 7 bases, 8 bases remained unmatched. CDR3 length equals 14 residues. CDR3 in amino acids: CASSKGQGHSGYTF. DNA of the CDR3: TGTGCCAGCAGTAAGGGACAGGGACATAGTGGCTACACCTTC.

V is TRBV7-3 and J is TRBJ2-5, with a possible D match to TRBD2 (6 bases). CDR3 length equals 16 residues. Germline lookup yields CDR1 SGHTA and CDR2 FQGTGA. Trimming took off 2 bases at V and 2 bases at J, with 15 bases between the two ends. The chain's CDR3 is CASSLLGGTYQETQYF. DNA of the CDR3: TGTGCCAGCAGCTTACTTGGCGGGACCTATCAAGAGACCCAGTACTTC.

The chain couples TRBV5-6 to TRBJ1-4; 8 bases align to TRBD1. The V gene's germline CDR1 is SGHDT and CDR2 YYEEEE. V dropped 4 bases and J dropped 5; count of bases not matched to a gene: 7. The CDR3 sequence is 15 residues long. CDR3 coding DNA: TGTGCCAGCAGCCACTCGACAGGGGCGAATGAAAAACTGTTTTTT. It encodes CASSHSTGANEKLFF.

The chain combines TRBV6-1 with TRBJ1-3; the D gene is possibly TRBD1 (5 bases). The CDR3 is 12 amino acids. The ends were cut back, 7 bases at V and 4 bases at J, with 8 bases in the middle. Germline V lookup: CDR1 MNHNS, CDR2 SASEGT. The CDR3 reads CASKQDGNTIYF. The CDR3 nucleotides read TGTGCCAGCAAACAGGACGGAAACACCATATATTTT.

The V and J genes are TRBV19 and TRBJ1-2; 12 nucleotides agree with TRBD1. The CDR3 consists of 17 residues. Germline V gene lookup returns CDR1 LNHDA and CDR2 SQIVND (reference sequence). Losses at the gene ends were 6 bases for V and 0 bases for J; bases not matched to a gene: 8. The CDR3 region is CASRRDRGPISNYGYTF. The CDR3 region has the DNA TGTGCCAGTAGACGGGACAGGGGGCCTATTTCTAACTATGGCTACACCTTC.

The V and J genes are TRBV10-1 and TRBJ2-2, with a weak D call TRBD2 (6 bases). The CDR3 length is 15 residues. Trimming removed 3 bases from V and 1 base from J, with 9 bases in between. Germline V gene sequence: CDR1 WNHNN, CDR2 SYGVQD (reference sequence). CDR3: CASSDRRENTGELFF. In DNA, the CDR3 is TGCGCCAGCAGTGATAGGAGGGAGAACACCGGGGAGCTGTTTTTT.

The chain couples TRBV5-3 to TRBJ2-1; D call uncertain. TRBV5-3 belongs to the ORF category, with a function that is uncertain. The CDR3 extends over 13 amino acids. The V and J ends lost 0 bases and 4 bases respectively, with 5 bases between them. The CDR3 DNA reads as TGTGCCAGAAGCTTGGTTCCTTACAATGAGCAGTTCTTC. Translating it yields CARSLVPYNEQFF.

The genes are TRBV5-1 and TRBJ2-2; 12 positions match TRBD2. The CDR3 is 15 amino acids. Germline CDR1 is SGHRS and CDR2 is YFSETQ. V trimming: 5 bases; J trimming: 7 bases; junction bases outside the gene matches: 6. The CDR3 loop reads CASRRLAGAFGELFF. Here the CDR3 DNA reads TGCGCCAGCAGGCGACTAGCGGGGGCGTTCGGGGAGCTGTTTTTT.

A single count supports this clone. V usage is TRBV6-5 and J usage is TRBJ2-2; D not certain. Germline V gives CDR1 MNHEY, CDR2 SVGAGI. V gave up 4 bases and J gave up 5 bases, with 5 bases separating them. The CDR3 has 12 residues. The CDR3: CASSLTTGELFF. CDR3 DNA sequence: TGTGCCAGCAGTTTAACTACCGGGGAGCTGTTTTTT.

The chain recombines TRBV2 with TRBJ2-7; 7 bases are shared with TRBD2. After removal of 7 bases from V and 6 bases from J, the junction contained 6 bases not matched to a gene. The CDR3 consists of 12 residues. Germline CDR1 is SNHLY and CDR2 is FYNNEI. CDR3 protein: CASIGTNREQYF. DNA for the CDR3: TGTGCCAGCATTGGGACTAATCGCGAGCAGTACTTC.

V is TRBV5-1 and J is TRBJ2-6, with D uncertain. The CDR3 is made up of 15 amino acids. Trimming cost V 0 bases and J 2 bases, with 6 bases left between them. Germline CDR1 reads SGHRS; CDR2 reads YFSETQ. CDR3 nucleotide sequence: TGCGCCAGCAGCTTGGCTCAGGCTGGGGCCAACGTCCTGACTTTC. Its protein is CASSLAQAGANVLTF.

The chain combines TRBV10-1 with TRBJ2-1; maybe TRBD1 (6 bases). Deletions cut 4 bases from V and 6 bases from J, with 7 bases between. Germline V CDR1 and CDR2: WNHNN, SYGVQD (reference sequence). The CDR3 is 12 residues long. The CDR3 here is CASSGQANEQFF. DNA for the CDR3: TGCGCCAGCAGTGGACAGGCCAATGAGCAGTTCTTC.

This clone was picked up one time. The rearrangement joins TRBV4-1 to TRBJ1-5; 8 bases line up with TRBD1. Germline V gives CDR1 MGHRA, CDR2 YSYEKL. The J segment lost 4 bases and the V segment lost 3 bases, leaving 20 bases of the junction unmatched. This CDR3 comprises 20 residues. This CDR3 is CASSQSPRDRHPPRNQPQHF. As DNA, the CDR3 is TGCGCCAGCAGCCAGAGCCCCCGGGACAGGCACCCACCTAGGAATCAGCCCCAGCATTTT.

The J gene is TRBJ1-1, the V gene TRBV30; weak D call: TRBD1 (6 bases). V dropped 1 base and J dropped 0 bases, with 12 bases sitting between them. From germline, CDR1 is GTSNPN and CDR2 SVGIG (reference sequence). The CDR3 sequence is 15 residues long. The CDR3 DNA follows: TGTGCCTGGAGTGCAGGGGACGGGATGAACACTGAAGCTTTCTTT. This translates into CAWSAGDGMNTEAFF.